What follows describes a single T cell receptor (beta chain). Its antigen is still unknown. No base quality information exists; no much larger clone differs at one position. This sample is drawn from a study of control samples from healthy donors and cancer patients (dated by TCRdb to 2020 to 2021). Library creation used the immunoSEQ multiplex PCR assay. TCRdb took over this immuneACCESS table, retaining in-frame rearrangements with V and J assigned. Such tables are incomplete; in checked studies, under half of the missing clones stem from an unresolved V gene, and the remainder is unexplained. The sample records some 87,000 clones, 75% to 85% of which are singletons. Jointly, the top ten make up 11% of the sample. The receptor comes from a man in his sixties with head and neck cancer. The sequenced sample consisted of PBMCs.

The nucleotides are TGTGCCAGCAGCGGTGGTAGCGGGAGGGTACAAGAGACCCAGTACTTC. This codes for CASSGGSGRVQETQYF. The receptor chain draws on TRBV2 and TRBJ2-5, with 11 bases in between that match TRBD2. The V end gives up 6 bases and the J end 2 bases, leaving 8 bases in the junction not matched to a gene. CDR1 and CDR2 were assigned from the germline V gene as SNHLY and FYNNEI. CDR3 length: 16 amino acids, cysteine to phenylalanine. Only the CDR3 portion is preserved as DNA: 48 bases, with reading frame beginning at the first base. With all but the CDR3 taken from the reference TRBV2 and TRBJ2-5 genes, the full variable domain is: EPEVTQTPSHQVTQMGQEVILRCVPISNHLYFYWYRQILGQKVEFLVSFYNNEISEKSEIFDDQFSVERPDGSNFTLKIRSTKLEDSAMYFCASSGGSGRVQETQYFGPGTRLLVL.